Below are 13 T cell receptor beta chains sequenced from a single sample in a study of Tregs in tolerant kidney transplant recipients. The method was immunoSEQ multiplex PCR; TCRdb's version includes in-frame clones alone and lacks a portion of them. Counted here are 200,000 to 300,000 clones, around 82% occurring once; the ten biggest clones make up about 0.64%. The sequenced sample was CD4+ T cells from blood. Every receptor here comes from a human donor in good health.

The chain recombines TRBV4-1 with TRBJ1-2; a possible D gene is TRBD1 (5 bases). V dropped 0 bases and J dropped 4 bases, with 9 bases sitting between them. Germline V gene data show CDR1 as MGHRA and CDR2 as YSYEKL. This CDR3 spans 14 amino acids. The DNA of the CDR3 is TGCGCCAGCAGCCAAGAGGGGGTGATCTATGGCTACACCTTC. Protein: CASSQEGVIYGYTF.

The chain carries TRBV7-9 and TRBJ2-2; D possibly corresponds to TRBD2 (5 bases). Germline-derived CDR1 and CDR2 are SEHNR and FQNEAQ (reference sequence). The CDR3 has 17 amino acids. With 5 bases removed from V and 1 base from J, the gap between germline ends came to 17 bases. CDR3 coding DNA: TGTGCCAGCAGCCACGGCTACGGGAAGGAGAACACCGGGGAGCTGTTTTTT. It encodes CASSHGYGKENTGELFF. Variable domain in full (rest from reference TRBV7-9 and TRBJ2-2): DTGVSQNPRHKITKRGQNVTFRCDPISEHNRLYWYRQTLGQGPEFLTYFQNEAQLEKSRLLSDRFSAERPKGSFSTLEIQRTEQGDSAMYLCASSHGYGKENTGELFFGEGSRLTVL.

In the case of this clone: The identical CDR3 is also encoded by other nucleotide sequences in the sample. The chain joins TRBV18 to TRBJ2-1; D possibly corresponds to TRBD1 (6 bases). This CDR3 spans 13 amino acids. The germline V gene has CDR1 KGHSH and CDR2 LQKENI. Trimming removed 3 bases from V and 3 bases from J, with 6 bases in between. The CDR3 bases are TGTGCCAGCTCACCGGACAGCTACAATGAGCAGTTCTTC. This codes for CASSPDSYNEQFF.

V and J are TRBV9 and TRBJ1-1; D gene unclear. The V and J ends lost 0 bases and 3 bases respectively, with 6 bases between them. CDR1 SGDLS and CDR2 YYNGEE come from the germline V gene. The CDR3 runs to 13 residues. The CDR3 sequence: CASSVGPDTEAFF. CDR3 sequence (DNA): TGTGCCAGCAGCGTAGGGCCGGACACTGAAGCTTTCTTT. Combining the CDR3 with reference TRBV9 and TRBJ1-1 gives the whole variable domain DSGVTQTPKHLITATGQRVTLRCSPRSGDLSVYWYQQSLDQGLQFLIQYYNGEERAKGNILERFSAQQFPDLHSELNLSSLELGDSALYFCASSVGPDTEAFFGQGTRLTVV.

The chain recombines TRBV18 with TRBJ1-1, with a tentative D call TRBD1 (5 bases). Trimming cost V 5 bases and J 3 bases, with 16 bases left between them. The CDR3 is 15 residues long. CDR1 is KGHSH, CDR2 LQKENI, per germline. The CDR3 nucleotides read TGTGCCAGCTCAGCGGGACCGCTAGGCGACACTGAAGCTTTCTTT. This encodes CASSAGPLGDTEAFF.

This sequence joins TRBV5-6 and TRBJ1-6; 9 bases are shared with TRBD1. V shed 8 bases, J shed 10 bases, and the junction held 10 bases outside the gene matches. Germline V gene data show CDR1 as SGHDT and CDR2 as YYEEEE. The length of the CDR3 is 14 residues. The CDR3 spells CASTGGRGYSPLHF. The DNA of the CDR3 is TGTGCCAGTACAGGGGGCAGAGGTTACTCACCCCTCCACTTT.

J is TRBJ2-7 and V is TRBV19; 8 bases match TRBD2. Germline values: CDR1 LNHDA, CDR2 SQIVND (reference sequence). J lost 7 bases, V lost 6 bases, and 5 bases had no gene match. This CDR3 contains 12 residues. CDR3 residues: CASSSRGGEQYF. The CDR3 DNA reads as TGTGCCAGTAGCTCCCGGGGGGGGGAGCAGTACTTC.

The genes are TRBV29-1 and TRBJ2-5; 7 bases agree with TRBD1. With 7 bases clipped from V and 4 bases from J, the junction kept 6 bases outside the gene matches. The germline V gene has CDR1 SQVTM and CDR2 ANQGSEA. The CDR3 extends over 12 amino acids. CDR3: CSGTGAPETQYF. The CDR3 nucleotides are TGCAGCGGTACAGGGGCCCCAGAGACCCAGTACTTC.

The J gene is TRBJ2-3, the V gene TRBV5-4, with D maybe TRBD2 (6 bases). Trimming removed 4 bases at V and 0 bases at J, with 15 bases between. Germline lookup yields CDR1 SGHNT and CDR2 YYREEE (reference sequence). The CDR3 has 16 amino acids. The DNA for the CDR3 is TGTGCCAGCAGCGAAACGCCGGGGGAGAGCACAGATACGCAGTATTTT. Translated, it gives CASSETPGESTDTQYF.

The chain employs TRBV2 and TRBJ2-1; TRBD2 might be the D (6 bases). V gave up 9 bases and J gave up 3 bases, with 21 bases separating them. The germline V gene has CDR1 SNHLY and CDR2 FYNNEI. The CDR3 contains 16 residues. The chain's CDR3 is CASTISRNSGYNEQFF. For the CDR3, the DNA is TGTGCCAGTACTATTTCTAGGAATAGCGGCTACAATGAGCAGTTCTTC.

In DNA, the CDR3 is TGTGCCAGCAGTGGGACTAGCGGGGGCGGACCCTACAATGAGCAGTTCTTC. Its protein product is CASSGTSGGGPYNEQFF. This sequence joins TRBV6-1 and TRBJ2-1; 13 bases are shared with TRBD2. Germline assignment: CDR1 MNHNS and CDR2 SASEGT. Trimming at V came to 4 bases and at J to 2 bases, leaving 5 bases not matched to a gene. The length of the CDR3 is 17 residues.

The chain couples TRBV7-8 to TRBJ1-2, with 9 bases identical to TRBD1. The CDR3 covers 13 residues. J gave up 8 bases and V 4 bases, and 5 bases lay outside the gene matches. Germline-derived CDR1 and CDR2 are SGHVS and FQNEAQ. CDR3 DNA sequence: TGTGCCAGCAGCTGGCGGGACAGGGTAGGCTACACCTTC. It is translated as CASSWRDRVGYTF.

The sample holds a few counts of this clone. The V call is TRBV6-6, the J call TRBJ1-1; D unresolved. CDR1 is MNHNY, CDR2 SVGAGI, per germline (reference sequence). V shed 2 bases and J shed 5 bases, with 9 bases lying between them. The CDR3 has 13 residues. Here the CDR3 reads CASSYREGTEAFF. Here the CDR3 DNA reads TGTGCCAGCAGTTACCGCGAGGGTACTGAAGCTTTCTTT.